The 14 T cell receptor beta chains reported below all come from one sample, sequenced in a study of blood T cell repertoires in COVID-19 (TCRdb year 2020). The library came from the immunoSEQ multiplex PCR assay. Imported from immuneACCESS, the table was reduced by TCRdb to in-frame sequences with V and J called. These copies leave out some clones; in studies compared against another copy, an unresolved V gene accounts for under half, and the cause of the remainder is not known. Counted in this sample were some 390,000 clones; around nine tenths of them appeared once. 1.5% to 1.8% of the sample belongs to the ten largest clones. Sequenced input: peripheral blood. The source is a woman between 40 and 55 years old with COVID-19, enrolled during active disease.

The chain employs TRBV19 and TRBJ1-4, with 9 bases lining up with TRBD1. V lost 7 bases and J lost 3; bases outside the gene matches: 6. The CDR3 runs 15 residues. Germline V gene sequence: CDR1 LNHDA, CDR2 SQIVND (reference sequence). The chain's CDR3 is CASIKTGGPNEKLFF. The CDR3 DNA sequence: TGTGCCAGTATCAAAACAGGGGGCCCTAATGAAAAACTGTTTTTT. The whole variable domain, remainder taken from reference TRBV19 and TRBJ1-4, is DGGITQSPKYLFRKEGQNVTLSCEQNLNHDAMYWYRQDPGQGLRLIYYSQIVNDFQKGDIAEGYSVSREKKESFPLTVTSAQKNPTAFYLCASIKTGGPNEKLFFGSGTQLSVL.

The sample holds a few counts of this clone. The V gene is TRBV27, the J gene TRBJ1-1; 7 bases agree with TRBD1. The CDR3 consists of 17 residues. Unmatched junction bases numbered 12, after V lost 5 bases and J lost 0 bases. Germline lookup yields CDR1 MNHEY and CDR2 SMNVEV (reference sequence). The CDR3 reads CASSPIRQGGMNTEAFF. The CDR3 DNA follows: TGTGCCAGCAGTCCGATCCGACAGGGAGGAATGAACACTGAAGCTTTCTTT.

The chain uses TRBV20-1 and TRBJ2-3; D not resolved. The CDR3 covers 12 residues. Per germline, CDR1 DFQATT and CDR2 SNEGSKA (reference sequence). Trimming pared 3 bases from V and 0 bases from J, leaving 4 bases between. CDR3 region: CSASTSTDTQYF. For the CDR3, the DNA is TGCAGTGCTAGTACTAGCACAGATACGCAGTATTTT.

The chain links TRBV4-1 to TRBJ1-5; D is ambiguous. V was trimmed by 2 bases and J by 3 bases, leaving 8 bases between them. This CDR3 region has 14 residues. Germline CDR1 reads MGHRA; CDR2 reads YSYEKL. The CDR3 protein is CASSQLAINQPQHF. The CDR3 DNA is TGCGCCAGCAGCCAATTAGCGATCAATCAGCCCCAGCATTTT.

This chain joins TRBV4-3 and TRBJ2-7, with D tentatively TRBD1 (5 bases). From germline, CDR1 is LGHNA and CDR2 YSLEER. V was shortened by 3 bases and J by 7 bases, with 13 bases between the two germline ends. The CDR3 is 13 residues long. CDR3 coding DNA: TGCGCCAGCAGCCAGATCAGGGTAGGTGAGCAGTACTTC. It encodes CASSQIRVGEQYF.

The V gene is TRBV28, the J gene TRBJ1-2; no clear D gene. This CDR3 has 12 residues. The germline V gene has CDR1 MDHEN and CDR2 SYDVKM. The V end lost 10 bases, the J end lost 0 bases, and 9 bases lay between the germline ends. The CDR3 coding sequence is TGTGCCACCGGTCGGTCTAACTATGGCTACACCTTC. It is translated as CATGRSNYGYTF.

The V call is TRBV11-2, the J call TRBJ1-2; TRBD1 aligns across 12 bases. The CDR3 is 14 amino acids. V shed 5 bases, J shed 7 bases, and the junction held 5 bases outside the gene matches. CDR1 and CDR2 from the germline V gene are SGHAT and FQNNGV. The CDR3 DNA reads as TGTGCCAGCAGCCCGGGACAGGGGGCGCGTGGCTACACCTTC. It yields the protein CASSPGQGARGYTF.

This chain joins TRBV19 and TRBJ2-5, with D possibly being TRBD1 (6 bases). Germline V gene lookup returns CDR1 LNHDA and CDR2 SQIVND (reference sequence). Trimming cost V 1 base and J 1 base, with 16 bases left between them. This CDR3 is 17 amino acids long. The CDR3 spells CASSIVRGSRGQETQYF. The CDR3 region has the DNA TGTGCCAGTAGTATAGTTCGAGGAAGCAGGGGCCAAGAGACCCAGTACTTC.

The chain employs TRBV4-2 and TRBJ1-6, with no clear D. The germline gives CDR1 LGHNA, CDR2 YNFKEQ. Trimming cost V 0 bases and J 0 bases, with 18 bases left between them. The CDR3 is made up of 20 amino acids. For the CDR3, the DNA is TGTGCCAGCAGCCAAGATTCAAGAATTCAACCGAGCTCCTATAATTCACCCCTCCACTTT. It codes for CASSQDSRIQPSSYNSPLHF.

The chain recombines TRBV27 with TRBJ1-2; weak D call: TRBD1 (5 bases). This CDR3 comprises 15 residues. CDR1 and CDR2 from the germline V gene are MNHEY and SMNVEV (reference sequence). The V end was cut by 3 bases, the J end by 1 base, with 12 bases between. CDR3: CASSFGQGLNYGYTF. The CDR3 DNA reads TGTGCCAGCAGTTTTGGGCAGGGCCTTAACTATGGCTACACCTTC.

J is TRBJ1-2 and V is TRBV6-5; 8 nucleotides agree with TRBD1. The trim removed 6 bases at V and 4 bases at J, leaving 7 bases unmatched. The CDR3 spans 14 residues. Germline assignment: CDR1 MNHEY and CDR2 SVGAGI. The CDR3 reads CASRTLTGAYGYTF. CDR3 coding DNA: TGTGCCAGCAGAACGCTGACAGGGGCCTATGGCTACACCTTC.

V usage is TRBV27 and J usage is TRBJ2-7; a possible D gene is TRBD1 (6 bases). The germline gives CDR1 MNHEY, CDR2 SMNVEV (reference sequence). Trimming took 6 bases from V and 2 from J, leaving 17 bases between them. The CDR3 spans 15 residues. The CDR3 nucleotides are TGTGCCAGCAGATTCCAGGGACACGAGACCTACGAGCAGTACTTC. Translated, it gives CASRFQGHETYEQYF.

The genes are TRBV14 and TRBJ1-1; tentative D call: TRBD1 (5 bases). Trimming took off 4 bases at V and 6 bases at J, with 18 bases between the two ends. This CDR3 has 15 residues. The V gene's germline CDR1 is SGHDN and CDR2 FVKESK. The DNA for the CDR3 is TGTGCCAGCAGCCGCCTCAGGGATCTAAGCTCTGAAGCTTTCTTT. It translates to CASSRLRDLSSEAFF.

The chain combines TRBV10-3 with TRBJ1-1, with D unclear. Per the germline V gene, CDR1 is ENHRY and CDR2 is SYGVKD. CDR3 length: 16 amino acids. V was shortened by 0 bases and J by 0 bases, with 11 bases between the two germline ends. CDR3: CAISESRQTMNTEAFF. DNA for the CDR3: TGTGCCATCAGTGAGTCGAGGCAGACGATGAACACTGAAGCTTTCTTT.